This T cell receptor beta chain was sequenced during a study of beta chain features in type 1 diabetes. As for the study in general: On cell yields, gender and age, patients and healthy donors were similar. Study observations and caveats: Type 1 diabetes patients had fewer VDJ junction insertions and more deletions. Type 1 diabetes patients had moderately but significantly shorter TCRB CDR3s in all four CD4+ subsets.

With respect to this clone: Its cognate antigen is unknown.

Cell sorting via CD45RO/CCR7/CD25/CD127/CD95/CD27 was performed to obtain CD4+ naive, central memory, regulatory and stem cell-like memory cells. The study reverse transcribed the entire isolated RNA, so it sequenced expressed TCRB transcripts. The average output of naive, central memory and regulatory T cell samples was approximately 3.6 million reads. The table came from immunoSEQ multiplex PCR; TCRdb's copy has only in-frame clones and leaves some out. The table includes 150,000 to 200,000 clones, 6.5% to 10% detected once. This CDR3 spans 13 amino acids. V shed 0 bases and J shed 7 bases, with 7 bases lying between them. Germline CDR1 reads LGHNA; CDR2 reads YSLEER.

The specimen was central memory CD4+ T cells from blood. The genes are TRBV4-3 and TRBJ2-1; D is uncertain. The source is a woman aged 18-29 years with type 1 diabetes. The CDR3 reads CASSQEVSNEQFF. The CDR3 coding sequence is TGCGCCAGCAGCCAAGAAGTGAGTAATGAGCAGTTCTTC.